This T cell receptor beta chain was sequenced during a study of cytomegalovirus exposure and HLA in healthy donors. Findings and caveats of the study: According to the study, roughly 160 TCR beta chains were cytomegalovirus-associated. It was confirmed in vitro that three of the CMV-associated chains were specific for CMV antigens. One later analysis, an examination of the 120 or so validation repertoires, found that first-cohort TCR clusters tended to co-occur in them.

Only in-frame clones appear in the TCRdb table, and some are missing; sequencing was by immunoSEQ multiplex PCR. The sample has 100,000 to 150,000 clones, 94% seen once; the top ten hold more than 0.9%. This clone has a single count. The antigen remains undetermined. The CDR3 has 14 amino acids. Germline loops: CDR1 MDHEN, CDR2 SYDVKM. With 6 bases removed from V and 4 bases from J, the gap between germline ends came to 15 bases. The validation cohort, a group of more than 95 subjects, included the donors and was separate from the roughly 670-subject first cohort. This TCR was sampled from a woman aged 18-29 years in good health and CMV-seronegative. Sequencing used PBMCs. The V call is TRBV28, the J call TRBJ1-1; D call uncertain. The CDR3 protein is CASSPRRVGTEAFF. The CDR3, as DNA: TGTGCCAGCAGCCCAAGGAGGGTTGGCACTGAAGCTTTCTTT.